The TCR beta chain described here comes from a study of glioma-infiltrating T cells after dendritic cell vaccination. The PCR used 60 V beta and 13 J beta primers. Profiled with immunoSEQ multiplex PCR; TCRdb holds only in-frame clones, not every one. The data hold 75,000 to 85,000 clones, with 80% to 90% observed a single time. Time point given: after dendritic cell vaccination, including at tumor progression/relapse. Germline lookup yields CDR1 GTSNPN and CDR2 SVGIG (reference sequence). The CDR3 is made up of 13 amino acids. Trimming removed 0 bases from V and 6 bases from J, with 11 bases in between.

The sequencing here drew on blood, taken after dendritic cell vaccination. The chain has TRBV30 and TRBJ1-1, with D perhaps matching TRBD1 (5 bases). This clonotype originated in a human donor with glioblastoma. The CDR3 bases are TGTGCCTGGAGTGTAATAGGGGATTCTGAAGCTTTCTTT. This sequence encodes CAWSVIGDSEAFF.